Listed here is a single T cell receptor (beta chain). The antigen remains undetermined. The primer mix had 60 Vbeta and 13 Jbeta primers. The method was immunoSEQ multiplex PCR; TCRdb's version includes in-frame clones alone and lacks a portion of them. This sample carries 180,000 or so clones, 65% to 85% of them seen once, and the ten largest clones take about 4.3%. This sample is drawn from a study of cytomegalovirus exposure and HLA in healthy donors. V lost 0 bases, J lost 10 bases, and 6 bases stayed unmatched. This CDR3 spans 14 amino acids. Looked up from germline, CDR1 is LGHNA and CDR2 is YSLEER. Study conclusions and caveats: Presence/absence analyses treated sequencing depth as roughly uniform across donors. Association of a missense DCLRE1C variant with TCR beta V- and J-gene trimming was reported in a later analysis. Per published accounts, TCR beta sequences correctly predicted the HLA-A and HLA-B alleles of most subjects.

Sequenced sample: PBMCs. This chain connects TRBV4-3 to TRBJ2-1; 7 nucleotides line up with TRBD2. The receptor's source is a woman aged 50 to 60 in good health and CMV-seropositive. The CDR3 loop reads CASSQDPRTREQFF. The DNA of the CDR3 is TGCGCCAGCAGCCAAGATCCAAGGACTAGGGAGCAGTTCTTC.